This T cell receptor beta chain was identified in a study of T cell responses to AZD1222 COVID-19 vaccine. As concerns this clone: What it binds is not known.

The V gene's germline CDR1 is SGDLS and CDR2 YYNGEE. CDR3 size: 15 residues. Trimming pared 0 bases from V and 4 bases from J, leaving 11 bases between. Libraries were prepared by immunoSEQ multiplex PCR; TCRdb keeps only in-frame clonotypes and omits some of them. The data contain over 150,000 clones, over 75% of them seen just once; the ten biggest clones take up about 1.6%. Study-level points and caveats: CD4 TCRs covered the whole spike, strongest at regions 160-218 and 743-854. Repertoires were sampled only after the peak T cell response.

The gene calls are TRBV9 and TRBJ1-3; D gene uncertain. The specimen was peripheral blood, collected on day 0 of AZD1222 vaccination. The TCR was taken from an adult in good health. This chain's CDR3 is CASSVVGSAGNTIYF. CDR3 nucleotides: TGTGCCAGCAGCGTAGTGGGAAGCGCGGGAAACACCATATATTTT.